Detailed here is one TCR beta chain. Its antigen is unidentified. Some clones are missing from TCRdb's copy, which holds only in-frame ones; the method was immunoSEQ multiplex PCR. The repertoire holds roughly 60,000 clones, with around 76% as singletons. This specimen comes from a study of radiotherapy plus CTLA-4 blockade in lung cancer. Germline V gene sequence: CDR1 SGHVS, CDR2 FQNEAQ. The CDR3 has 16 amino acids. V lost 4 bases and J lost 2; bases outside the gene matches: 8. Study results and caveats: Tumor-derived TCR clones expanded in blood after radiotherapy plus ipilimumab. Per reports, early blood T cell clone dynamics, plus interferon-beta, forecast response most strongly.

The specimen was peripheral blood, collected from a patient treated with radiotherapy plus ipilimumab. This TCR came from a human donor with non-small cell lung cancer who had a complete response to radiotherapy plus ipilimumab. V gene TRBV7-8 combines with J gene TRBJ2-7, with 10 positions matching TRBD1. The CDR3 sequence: CASSSFRDRGTYEQYF. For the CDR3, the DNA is TGTGCCAGCAGCTCTTTCAGGGACAGGGGCACCTACGAGCAGTACTTC.